A selection of T cell receptor beta chains follows, all from one sample in a study of blood T cell repertoires in COVID-19. Sequencing used immunoSEQ multiplex PCR; TCRdb keeps in-frame clones, though not all of them. The sample holds fewer than 200,000 clones, around nine tenths seen once. Material: peripheral blood. These receptor sequences come from a woman aged 18-30 years who had recovered from COVID-19. Both conserved end residues are part of each CDR3.

V gene,J gene,CDR3 protein
TRBV7-9,TRBJ1-1,CASSLVSRLMNTEAFF
TRBV5-1,TRBJ2-5,CASSFEAGQETQYF
TRBV6-2/TRBV6-3,TRBJ1-6,CASSRQSLALHF
TRBV9,TRBJ2-2,CASSASVNTGELFF
TRBV29-1,TRBJ2-5,CSAETGVGETQYF
TRBV7-8,TRBJ1-5,CASSLDPGGQPQHF
TRBV6-2/TRBV6-3,TRBJ2-7,CASSYSGLRSSYEQYF
TRBV20-1,TRBJ1-6,CSASRESSSYNSPLHF
TRBV2,TRBJ1-1,CASSGVGRANTEAFF
TRBV7-6,TRBJ2-5,CASSLAPGGVETQYF
TRBV6-2/TRBV6-3,TRBJ2-3,CASSLPGEGDTDTQYF
TRBV9,TRBJ2-7,CASSVHTGPYEQYF
TRBV7-2,TRBJ1-6,CASSLIGVLRQGGNSPLHF
TRBV5-1,TRBJ2-2,CASSFPSAGVGSTGELFF
TRBV20-1,TRBJ1-3,CSASTGRVGEGNTIYF
TRBV3-1/TRBV3-2,TRBJ2-2,CASSPSGGRSGELFF
TRBV4-3,TRBJ1-1,CASSQARTSAMVMNTEAFF
TRBV30,TRBJ2-3,CAWTDAPAGLAIDTQYF
TRBV2,TRBJ1-2,CASDTGGRSNYGYTF
TRBV7-3,TRBJ1-1,CASSLDSGVLSTEAFF
TRBV6-5,TRBJ2-1,CATSSGSLYNEQFF
TRBV4-1,TRBJ2-3,CASSQDGQGPDTQYF
TRBV5-5,TRBJ2-3,CASMTSVSVLDTQYF
TRBV7-2,TRBJ1-5,CASSFSAAGQPQHF
TRBV5-1,TRBJ2-2,CASSLEGGMRTGELFF
TRBV5-1,TRBJ1-1,CASGTGNTEAFF
TRBV7-9,TRBJ2-5,CASSLVVFSEETQYF
TRBV7-9,TRBJ1-5,CASSSGNQPQHF
TRBV6-2/TRBV6-3,TRBJ1-1,CASSYPTTDRREAFF
TRBV14,TRBJ1-6,CASRQTGLYSPLHF
TRBV4-1,TRBJ1-1,CASSHGGANTEAFF
TRBV11-3,TRBJ2-1,CASSLSGGYNEQFF
TRBV12-3/TRBV12-4,TRBJ1-6,CASSFGGNSPLHF
TRBV27,TRBJ2-1,CASRQFSYNEQFF
TRBV19,TRBJ1-5,CASTDGMEPSHF
TRBV14,TRBJ2-2,CASSPPGSGGSSNTGELFF
TRBV2,TRBJ2-1,CASSLGGQGPYNEQFF
TRBV7-8,TRBJ2-3,CASSWRIAVTDTQYF
TRBV9,TRBJ1-5,CASSVGGGDNQPQHF
TRBV19,TRBJ1-4,CASSRGRSGNEKLFF
TRBV10-1,TRBJ2-3,CASSGGGTNTQYF
TRBV21-1,TRBJ2-3,CASSAERGRGRADTQYF